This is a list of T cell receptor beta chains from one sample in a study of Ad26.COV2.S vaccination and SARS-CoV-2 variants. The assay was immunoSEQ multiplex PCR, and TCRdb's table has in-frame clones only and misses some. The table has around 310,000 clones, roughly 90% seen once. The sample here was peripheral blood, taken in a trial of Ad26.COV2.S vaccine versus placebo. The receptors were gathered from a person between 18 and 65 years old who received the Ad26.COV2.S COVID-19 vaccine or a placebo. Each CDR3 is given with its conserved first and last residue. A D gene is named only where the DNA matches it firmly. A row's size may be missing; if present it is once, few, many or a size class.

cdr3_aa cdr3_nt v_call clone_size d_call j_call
CASSPARGGVTDTQYF TGTGCCAGCAGCCCCGCCCGGGGGGGAGTCACAGATACGCAGTATTTT TRBV7-9 - TRBD2 TRBJ2-3
CASSLVGRSNQPQHF TGTGCCAGCAGTTTAGTGGGCAGGAGCAATCAGCCCCAGCATTTT TRBV27 - - TRBJ1-5
CASSLNRGAEAFF TGTGCCAGCAGTTTGAACAGGGGCGCTGAAGCTTTCTTT TRBV27 - TRBD1 TRBJ1-1
CASSYSIAARGLDGRDTQYF TGTGCCAGCAGTTACTCGATAGCCGCGAGGGGACTAGATGGCCGCGATACGCAGTATTTT TRBV6-2/TRBV6-3 - TRBD2 TRBJ2-3
CASSSPFHNEQFF TGCGCCAGCAGCTCACCTTTTCACAATGAGCAGTTCTTC TRBV5-1 - - TRBJ2-1
CAISVGTEEYNSPLHF TGTGCCATCAGTGTAGGGACAGAAGAATATAATTCACCCCTCCACTTT TRBV10-3 once TRBD1 TRBJ1-6
CASSYLKTIFPTGYTF TGTGCCAGCAGTTACCTTAAAACAATTTTCCCCACGGGCTACACCTTC TRBV6-5 once - TRBJ1-2
CASSLAGGHTGELFF TGTGCCAGCAGTCTAGCGGGAGGCCACACCGGGGAGCTGTTTTTT TRBV2 - TRBD2 TRBJ2-2
CASSEGATDTQYF TGCGCCAGCAGTGAAGGGGCAACAGATACGCAGTATTTT TRBV10-1 - - TRBJ2-3
CSVALQGPNYGYTF TGCAGCGTTGCTCTCCAGGGTCCTAACTATGGCTACACCTTC TRBV29-1 - - TRBJ1-2
CAWSPVPGRGAEAFF TGTGCCTGGAGTCCTGTCCCGGGCAGGGGTGCTGAAGCTTTCTTT TRBV30 - - TRBJ1-1
CASTLRDSPTYEQYF TGTGCCAGCACCCTCCGGGACAGCCCCACCTACGAGCAGTACTTC TRBV6-5 - TRBD1 TRBJ2-7
CASSFDPLLFSPLLPNTEAFF TGTGCCAGCAGTTTTGACCCCCTCTTATTTTCTCCTTTATTACCGAACACTGAAGCTTTCTTT TRBV27 - - TRBJ1-1
CASRVRQAGQPQHF TGTGCCAGCAGGGTCCGACAGGCTGGGCAGCCCCAGCATTTT TRBV2 - - TRBJ1-5
CAWSVSSVGPSYNEQFF TGTGCCTGGAGTGTTTCCTCCGTCGGACCTTCCTACAATGAGCAGTTCTTC TRBV30 - - TRBJ2-1
CASSLGSNEKLFF TGTGCCAGCAGCTTAGGCTCTAATGAAAAACTGTTTTTT TRBV7-2 - - TRBJ1-4
CAISPRVDTEAFF TGTGCCATTAGCCCACGAGTCGACACTGAAGCTTTCTTT TRBV6-5 few - TRBJ1-1
CASSDGAGIPYNEQFF TGTGCCAGCAGTGACGGTGCGGGGATCCCCTACAATGAGCAGTTCTTC TRBV6-4 - - TRBJ2-1
CASSFGTGSNEQFF TGTGCCAGCAGTTTCGGGACAGGGAGCAATGAGCAGTTCTTC TRBV27 - TRBD1 TRBJ2-1
CASSILSGGQPQHF TGTGCCAGTAGTATTCTAAGTGGAGGGCAGCCCCAGCATTTT TRBV19 - - TRBJ1-5
CASSPTDWYNEQFF TGTGCCAGTAGTCCAACGGACTGGTACAATGAGCAGTTCTTC TRBV19 - - TRBJ2-1
CASSQELTLTPNTGELFF TGTGCCAGCAGCCAAGAACTCACCCTCACTCCGAACACCGGGGAGCTGTTTTTT TRBV3-1/TRBV3-2 - - TRBJ2-2
CASSLQGRSNQPQHF TGTGCCAGCAGCCTACAGGGGAGGTCCAATCAGCCCCAGCATTTT TRBV11-2 - TRBD1 TRBJ1-5
CASSPGGGESSPLHF TGTGCCAGCAGTCCCGGGGGGGGCGAGTCTTCACCCCTCCACTTT TRBV7-2 - - TRBJ1-6
CASSPGHIPTNEKLFF TGTGCCAGCAGCCCGGGACACATTCCAACTAATGAAAAACTGTTTTTT TRBV11-2 - - TRBJ1-4
CASSYSATGRPGTFF TGTGCCAGCAGTTACTCAGCCACAGGGCGCCCAGGGACTTTCTTT TRBV6-5 - - TRBJ1-1
CASSPREGPSGELFF TGTGCCAGCTCACCCCGGGAGGGCCCCTCCGGGGAGCTGTTTTTT TRBV18 - TRBD2 TRBJ2-2
CASSATVINEKLFF TGCGCCAGCAGCGCGACAGTTATTAATGAAAAACTGTTTTTT TRBV5-1 - - TRBJ1-4
CASSGTLKETQYF TGTGCCAGTTCCGGGACTCTAAAGGAGACCCAGTACTTC TRBV3-1/TRBV3-2 - - TRBJ2-5